This entry describes one T cell receptor beta chain. TCRdb's table, derived via immunoSEQ multiplex PCR, lists solely in-frame clones and lacks some. The table lists roughly 9,200 clones, roughly 24% of them singletons. This sample was included in a study of sequential checkpoint blockade in melanoma. Study background: After nivolumab or ipilimumab alone, over 20 patients had week-13 rebiopsies.

Treatment denoted: randomized to nivolumab then ipilimumab (arm A) or the reverse (arm B). Trimming stripped 3 bases from V and 2 bases from J, with 5 bases between. Germline CDR1 is KGHSH and CDR2 is LQKENI. The CDR3 loop spans 13 amino acids. The receptor was derived from a human donor with melanoma. The chain links TRBV18 to TRBJ2-1; D is ambiguous. The sequencing here drew on tumor tissue (inferred from file names), taken from a patient given nivolumab and ipilimumab in sequence. For the CDR3, the DNA is TGTGCCAGCTCACCGGCAGCCTACAATGAGCAGTTCTTC. Its protein is CASSPAAYNEQFF.